This T cell receptor (beta chain) was identified in a study of shared T cell receptors in the human thymus. This CDR3 is built from 18 residues. Trimming removed 3 bases from V and 5 bases from J; junction bases left unmatched: 12. Germline-derived CDR1 and CDR2 are SEHNR and FQNEAQ (reference sequence). Some clones are missing from TCRdb's copy, which holds only in-frame ones; the method was immunoSEQ multiplex PCR. The top ten hold 0.015% to 0.02% of the sample, which has about 380,000 clones, approximately 95% seen once. The rearrangement joins TRBV7-9 to TRBJ2-2, with 10 nucleotides matching TRBD2. The source is a human donor. Sequencing used thymocytes. The CDR3 nucleotides read TGTGCCAGCAGCTTTGACCCCCCAGCGGGAGGGAGGACCGGGGAGCTGTTTTTT. Protein product: CASSFDPPAGGRTGELFF. Variable domain in full (rest from reference TRBV7-9 and TRBJ2-2): DTGVSQNPRHKITKRGQNVTFRCDPISEHNRLYWYRQTLGQGPEFLTYFQNEAQLEKSRLLSDRFSAERPKGSFSTLEIQRTEQGDSAMYLCASSFDPPAGGRTGELFFGEGSRLTVL.